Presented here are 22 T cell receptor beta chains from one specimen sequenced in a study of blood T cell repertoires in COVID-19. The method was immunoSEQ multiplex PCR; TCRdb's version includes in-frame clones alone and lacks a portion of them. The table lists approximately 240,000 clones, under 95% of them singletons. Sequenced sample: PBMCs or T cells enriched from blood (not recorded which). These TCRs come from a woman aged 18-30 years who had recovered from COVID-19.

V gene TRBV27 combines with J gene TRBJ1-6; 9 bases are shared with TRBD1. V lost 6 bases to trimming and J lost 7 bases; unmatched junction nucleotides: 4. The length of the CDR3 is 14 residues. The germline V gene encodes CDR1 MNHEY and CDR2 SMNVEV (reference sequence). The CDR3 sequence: CASRQGQGNSPLHF. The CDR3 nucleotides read TGTGCCAGCAGGCAGGGACAGGGAAATTCACCCCTCCACTTT.

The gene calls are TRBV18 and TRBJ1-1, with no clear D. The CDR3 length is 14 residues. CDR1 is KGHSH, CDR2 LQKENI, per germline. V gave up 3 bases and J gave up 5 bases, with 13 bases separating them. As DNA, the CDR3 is TGTGCCAGCTCACCGGCAATTGGGGAGACTGAAGCTTTCTTT. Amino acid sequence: CASSPAIGETEAFF.

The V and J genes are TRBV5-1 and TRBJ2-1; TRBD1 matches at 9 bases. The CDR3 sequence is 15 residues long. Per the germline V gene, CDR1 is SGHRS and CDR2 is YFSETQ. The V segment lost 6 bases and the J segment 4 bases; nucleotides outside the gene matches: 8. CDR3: CASTSRDRVYNEQFF. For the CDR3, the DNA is TGCGCCAGCACGTCCCGGGACAGGGTTTACAATGAGCAGTTCTTC.

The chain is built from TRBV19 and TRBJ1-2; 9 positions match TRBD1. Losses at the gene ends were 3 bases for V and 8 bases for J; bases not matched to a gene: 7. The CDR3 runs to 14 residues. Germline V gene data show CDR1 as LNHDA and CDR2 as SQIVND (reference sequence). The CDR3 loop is CASSIIGTGKGYTF. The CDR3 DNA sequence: TGTGCCAGTAGTATCATCGGGACAGGGAAAGGCTACACCTTC.

The CDR3 DNA sequence: TGTGCCAGCAGTGAAAAAGACAGGGTTTCTGGCTACACCTTC. The encoded protein is CASSEKDRVSGYTF. The genes are TRBV25-1 and TRBJ1-2, with 7 bases fitting TRBD1. In germline, CDR1 is MGHDK, CDR2 SYGVNS. This CDR3 region has 14 residues. J lost 7 bases, V lost 2 bases, and 7 bases had no gene match.

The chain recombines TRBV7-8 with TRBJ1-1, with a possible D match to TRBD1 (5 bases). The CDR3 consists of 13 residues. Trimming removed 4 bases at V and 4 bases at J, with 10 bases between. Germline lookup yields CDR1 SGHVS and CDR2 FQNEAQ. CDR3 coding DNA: TGTGCCAGCAGCTCCGCTGACAGCACTGAAGCTTTCTTT. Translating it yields CASSSADSTEAFF.

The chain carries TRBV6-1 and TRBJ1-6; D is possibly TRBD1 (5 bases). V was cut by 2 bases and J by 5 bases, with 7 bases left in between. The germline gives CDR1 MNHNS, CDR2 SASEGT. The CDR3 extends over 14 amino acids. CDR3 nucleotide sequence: TGTGCCAGCAGTGAAACAGGAGATAATTCACCCCTCCACTTT. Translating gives CASSETGDNSPLHF.

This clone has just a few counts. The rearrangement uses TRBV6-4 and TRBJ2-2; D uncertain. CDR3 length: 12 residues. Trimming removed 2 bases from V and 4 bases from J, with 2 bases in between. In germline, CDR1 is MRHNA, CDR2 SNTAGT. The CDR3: CASSDRTGELFF. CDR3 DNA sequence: TGTGCCAGCAGTGACCGCACCGGGGAGCTGTTTTTT.

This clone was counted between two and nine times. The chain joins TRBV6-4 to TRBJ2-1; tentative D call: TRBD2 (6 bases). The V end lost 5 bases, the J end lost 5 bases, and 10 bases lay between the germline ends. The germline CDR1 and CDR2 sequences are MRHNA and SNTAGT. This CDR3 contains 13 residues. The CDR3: CASSLGLHNEQFF. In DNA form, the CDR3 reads TGTGCCAGCAGTCTCGGACTACACAATGAGCAGTTCTTC.

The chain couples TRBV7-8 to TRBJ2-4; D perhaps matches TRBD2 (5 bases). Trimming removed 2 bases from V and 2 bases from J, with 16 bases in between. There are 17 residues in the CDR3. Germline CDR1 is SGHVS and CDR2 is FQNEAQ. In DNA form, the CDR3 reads TGTGCCAGCAGCTTAAAGGCCCGGGAATATACCAAAAACATTCAGTACTTC. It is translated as CASSLKAREYTKNIQYF.

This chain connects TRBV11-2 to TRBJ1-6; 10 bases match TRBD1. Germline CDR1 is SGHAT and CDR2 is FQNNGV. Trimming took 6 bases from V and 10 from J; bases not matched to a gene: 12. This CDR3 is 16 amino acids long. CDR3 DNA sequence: TGTGCCAGCAGTCTAGGGTGGGGGACAGGGGTATCACCCCTCCACTTT. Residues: CASSLGWGTGVSPLHF.

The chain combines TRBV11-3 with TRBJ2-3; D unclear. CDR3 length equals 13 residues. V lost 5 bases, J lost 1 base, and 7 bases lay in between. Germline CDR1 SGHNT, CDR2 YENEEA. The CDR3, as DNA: TGTGCCAGCAGCCGTGCAGGCACAGATACGCAGTATTTT. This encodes CASSRAGTDTQYF.

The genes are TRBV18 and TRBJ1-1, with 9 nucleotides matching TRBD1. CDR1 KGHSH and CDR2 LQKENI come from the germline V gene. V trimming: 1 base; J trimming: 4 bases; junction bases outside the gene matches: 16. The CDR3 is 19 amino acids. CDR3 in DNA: TGTGCCAGCTCACCACTAATCGGCGTACAGGGGGCAGGAGGCACTGAAGCTTTCTTT. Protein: CASSPLIGVQGAGGTEAFF.

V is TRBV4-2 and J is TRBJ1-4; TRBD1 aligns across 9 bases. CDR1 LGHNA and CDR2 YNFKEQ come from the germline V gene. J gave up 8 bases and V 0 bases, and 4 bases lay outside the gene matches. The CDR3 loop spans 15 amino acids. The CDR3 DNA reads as TGTGCCAGCAGCCAAGATGGGACAGGGCGGGAAAAACTGTTTTTT. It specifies CASSQDGTGREKLFF.

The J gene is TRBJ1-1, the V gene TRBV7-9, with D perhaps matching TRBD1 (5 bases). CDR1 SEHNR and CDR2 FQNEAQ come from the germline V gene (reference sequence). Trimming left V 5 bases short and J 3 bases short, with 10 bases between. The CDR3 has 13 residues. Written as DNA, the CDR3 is TGTGCCAGCAGCCTAAGACAGTACACTGAAGCTTTCTTT. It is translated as CASSLRQYTEAFF.

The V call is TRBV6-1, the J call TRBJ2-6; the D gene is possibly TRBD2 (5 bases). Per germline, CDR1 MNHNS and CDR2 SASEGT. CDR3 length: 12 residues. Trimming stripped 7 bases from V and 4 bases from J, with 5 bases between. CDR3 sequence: CASTGGANVLTF. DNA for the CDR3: TGTGCCAGCACGGGGGGGGCCAACGTCCTGACTTTC.

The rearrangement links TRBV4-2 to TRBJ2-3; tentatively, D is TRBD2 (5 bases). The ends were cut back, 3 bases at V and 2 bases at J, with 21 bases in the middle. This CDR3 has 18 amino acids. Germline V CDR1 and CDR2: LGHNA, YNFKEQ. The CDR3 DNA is TGTGCCAGCAGCCAGAGGGTTTGGTGGGAGAATCCCACAGATACGCAGTATTTT. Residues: CASSQRVWWENPTDTQYF.

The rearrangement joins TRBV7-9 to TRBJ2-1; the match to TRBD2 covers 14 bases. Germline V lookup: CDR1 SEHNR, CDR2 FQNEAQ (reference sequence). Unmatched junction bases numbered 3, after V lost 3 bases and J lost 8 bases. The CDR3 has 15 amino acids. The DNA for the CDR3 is TGTGCCAGCAGCTTCGGACTAGCGGGGGGTGATGAGCAGTTCTTC. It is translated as CASSFGLAGGDEQFF.

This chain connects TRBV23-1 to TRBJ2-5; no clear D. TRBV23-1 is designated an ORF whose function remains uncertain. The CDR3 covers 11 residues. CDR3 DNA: TGCGCGGCGGCTACATTGGGGACCCAGTACTTC. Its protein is CAAATLGTQYF.

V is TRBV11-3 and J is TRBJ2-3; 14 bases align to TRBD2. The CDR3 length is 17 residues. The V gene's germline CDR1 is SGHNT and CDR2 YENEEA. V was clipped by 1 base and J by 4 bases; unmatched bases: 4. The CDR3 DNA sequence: TGTGCCAGCAGCTTAGGGGGGACTAGCGGGAGTGCAGATACGCAGTATTTT. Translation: CASSLGGTSGSADTQYF.

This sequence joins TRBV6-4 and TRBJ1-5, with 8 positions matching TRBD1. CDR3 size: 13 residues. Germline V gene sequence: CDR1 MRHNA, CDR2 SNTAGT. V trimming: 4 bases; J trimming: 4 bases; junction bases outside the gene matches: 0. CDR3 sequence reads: CASSGDRNQPQHF. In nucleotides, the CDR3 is TGTGCCAGCAGTGGGGACAGGAATCAGCCCCAGCATTTT.

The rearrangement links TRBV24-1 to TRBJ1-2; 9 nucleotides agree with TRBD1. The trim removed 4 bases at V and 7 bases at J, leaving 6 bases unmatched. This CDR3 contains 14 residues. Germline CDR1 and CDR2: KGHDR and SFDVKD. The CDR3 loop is CATSDTGGAFGYTF. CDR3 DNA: TGTGCCACCAGTGACACAGGGGGCGCCTTTGGCTACACCTTC.